This is a list of T cell receptor beta chains from one sample in a study. TCRdb itself ran the RT-PCR reads through MiXCR, one entry per CDR3 protein. The sample contains about 680,000 distinct CDR3 sequences, approximately 14% of which appear only once. The specimen was memory CD4+ T cells from blood. These receptors were obtained from a female donor in good health, serving as a healthy control. The conserved cysteine and the conserved F or W are not part of the CDR3 here. Some rows mark clone size as missing; the rest say once, few, many or name a class of expanded clone.

TRBV10-3 once AISESLGGSADTQY
TRBV5-1 many ASLPDRGNTEAF
TRBV7-8 - ASSLRGAQTIYSNQPQH
TRBV7-2 few ASSLRQGGRGTEAF
TRBV7-9 few ASSSEDEKLF
TRBV25-1 few ASLPGQGTGELF
TRBV7-2 many ASSRDRQFTGELF
TRBV20-1 - GGEDNEKLF
TRBV3-1 few ASSQETDYLSTDTQY
TRBV5-1 - ASRPTGGNYGYT
TRBV18 - ASSPQEQGSIQY
TRBV6-5 few ASSRLAFVSDTQY
TRBV20-1 - SARKQGYEQY
TRBV7-9 - ASSSAEGIQPQH
TRBV19 few ATSGAPFYEQY
TRBV28 few ASSTPGGTGSYEQY
TRBV5-5 few ASSLGGSSYGIEQY
TRBV5-1 few ASSPTVGSGTEAF
TRBV13 few ASSLGVGLAGGPGEQY
TRBV7-2 many ASSLFGTRSSYEQY
TRBV12-3/TRBV12-4 many ASSNGNRASTDTQY
TRBV20-1 many SARTLRGEKTQY
TRBV7-3 few ASSLVASGVYEQY
TRBV20-1 many SARAGSDTEAF
TRBV15 few ATSRAWADEAF